The T cell receptor beta chain described here comes from a study of T cells expressing NK-cell markers. The overall study: Among eight sequenced donors, seven carried HCMV seropositivity while one was seronegative.

Points on this clonotype: The antigen remains undetermined.

This CDR3 has 13 amino acids. Germline CDR1 and CDR2: MNHNY and SVGAGI (reference sequence). Template switching by 5'RACE with UMIs generated the TCR beta cDNA. Reanalyzing the 5' RACE reads, TCRdb keeps one entry per CDR3 protein, without DNA. The sample holds some 150,000 distinct CDR3 sequences. Regarding the study as a whole: As a fraction of CD8+ T cells, dominant NKG2C+ clonotypes reached roughly 1.0-7.5% in six donors. In a few donors, dominant clonotypes made up roughly 28.3-65% of CD3+CD56-NKG2C+ cells.

The source material was blood T cells: a sorted CD56 or NKG2C T cell subset, CD4+ or CD8+ T cells, or bulk PBMC T cells (not recorded which). This chain joins TRBV6-6 and TRBJ1-1; TCRdb picks TRBD1, but there is no DNA to check that call. The sequence was obtained from a man between 18 and 35 years old in good health. The CDR3 here is CASSPSRGTEAFF.